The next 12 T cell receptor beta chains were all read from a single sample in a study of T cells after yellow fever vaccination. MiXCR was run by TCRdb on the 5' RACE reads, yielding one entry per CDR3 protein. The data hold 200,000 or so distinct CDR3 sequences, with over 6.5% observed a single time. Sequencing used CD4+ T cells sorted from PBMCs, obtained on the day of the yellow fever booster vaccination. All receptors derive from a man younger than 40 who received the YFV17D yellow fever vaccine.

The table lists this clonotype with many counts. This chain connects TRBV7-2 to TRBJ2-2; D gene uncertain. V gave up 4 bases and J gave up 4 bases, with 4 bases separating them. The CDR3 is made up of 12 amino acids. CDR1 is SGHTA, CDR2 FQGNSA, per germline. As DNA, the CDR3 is TGTGCCAGCAGCTGGAGCACCGGGGAGCTGTTTTTT. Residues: CASSWSTGELFF.

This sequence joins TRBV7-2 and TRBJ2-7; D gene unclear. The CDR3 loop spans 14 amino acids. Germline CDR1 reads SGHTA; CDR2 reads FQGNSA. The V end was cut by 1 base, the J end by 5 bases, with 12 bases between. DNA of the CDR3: TGTGCCAGCAGCTTAGTAGCCGGGTCCGACGAGCAGTACTTC. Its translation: CASSLVAGSDEQYF.

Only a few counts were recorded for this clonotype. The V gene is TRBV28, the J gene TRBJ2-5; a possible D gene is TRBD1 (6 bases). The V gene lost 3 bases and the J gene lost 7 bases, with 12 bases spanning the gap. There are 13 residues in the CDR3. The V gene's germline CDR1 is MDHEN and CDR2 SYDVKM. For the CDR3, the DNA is TGTGCCAGCAGTTTCGTCTCGACAGGGACCCAGTACTTC. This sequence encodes CASSFVSTGTQYF. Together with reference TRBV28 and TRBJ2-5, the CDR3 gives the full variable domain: DVKVTQSSRYLVKRTGEKVFLECVQDMDHENMFWYRQDPGLGLRLIYFSYDVKMKEKGDIPEGYSVSREKKERFSLILESASTNQTSMYLCASSFVSTGTQYFGPGTRLLVL.

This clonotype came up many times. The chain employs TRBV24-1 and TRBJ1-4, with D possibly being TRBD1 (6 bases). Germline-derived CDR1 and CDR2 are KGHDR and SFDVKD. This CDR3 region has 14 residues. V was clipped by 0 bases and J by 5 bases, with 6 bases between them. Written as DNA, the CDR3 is TGTGCCACCAGTGATTTGAGGGGGAATGAAAAACTGTTTTTT. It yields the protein CATSDLRGNEKLFF.

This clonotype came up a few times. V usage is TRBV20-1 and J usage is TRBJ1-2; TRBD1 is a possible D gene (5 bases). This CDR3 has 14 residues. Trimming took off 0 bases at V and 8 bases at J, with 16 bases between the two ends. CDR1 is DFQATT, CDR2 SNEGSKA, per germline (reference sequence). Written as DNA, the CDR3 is TGCAGTGCTAGAGATCCCGGGGGACTACACGGCTACACCTTC. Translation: CSARDPGGLHGYTF.

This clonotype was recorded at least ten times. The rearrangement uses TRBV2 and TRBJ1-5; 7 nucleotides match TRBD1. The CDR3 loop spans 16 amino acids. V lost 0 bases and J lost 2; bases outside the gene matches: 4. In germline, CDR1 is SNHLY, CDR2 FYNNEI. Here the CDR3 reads CASSEALGGRNQPQHF. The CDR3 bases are TGTGCCAGCAGTGAAGCGCTAGGGGGCCGCAATCAGCCCCAGCATTTT.

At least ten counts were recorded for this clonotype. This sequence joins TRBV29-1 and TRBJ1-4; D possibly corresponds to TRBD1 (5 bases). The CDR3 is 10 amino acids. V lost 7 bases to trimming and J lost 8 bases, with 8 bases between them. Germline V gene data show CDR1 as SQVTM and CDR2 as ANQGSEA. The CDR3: CSGGTEKLFF. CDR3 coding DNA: TGCAGCGGTGGGACGGAAAAACTGTTTTTT.

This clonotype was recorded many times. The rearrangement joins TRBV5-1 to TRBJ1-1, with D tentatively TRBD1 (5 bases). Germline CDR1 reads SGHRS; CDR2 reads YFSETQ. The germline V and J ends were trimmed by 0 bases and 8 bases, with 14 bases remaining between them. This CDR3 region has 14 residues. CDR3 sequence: CASSLGGANAEAFF. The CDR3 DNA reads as TGCGCCAGCAGCTTGGGCGGGGCGAATGCCGAAGCTTTCTTT.

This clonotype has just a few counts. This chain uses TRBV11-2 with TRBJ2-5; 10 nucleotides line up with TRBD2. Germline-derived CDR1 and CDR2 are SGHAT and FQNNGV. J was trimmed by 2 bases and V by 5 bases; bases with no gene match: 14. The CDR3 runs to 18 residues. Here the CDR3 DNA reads TGTGCCAGCAGCCGCGAGCGGGAGGGCAACCGGGGGCAAGAGACCCAGTACTTC. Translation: CASSREREGNRGQETQYF. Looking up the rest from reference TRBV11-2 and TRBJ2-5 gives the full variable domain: EAGVAQSPRYKIIEKRQSVAFWCNPISGHATLYWYQQILGQGPKLLIQFQNNGVVDDSQLPKDRFSAERLKGVDSTLKIQPAKLEDSAVYLCASSREREGNRGQETQYFGPGTRLLVL.

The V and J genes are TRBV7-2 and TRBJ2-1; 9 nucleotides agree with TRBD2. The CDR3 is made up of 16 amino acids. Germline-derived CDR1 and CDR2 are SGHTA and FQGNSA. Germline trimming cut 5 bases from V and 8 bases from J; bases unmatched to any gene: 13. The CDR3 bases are TGTGCCAGCAGCCCTAATCGTGGTAGCGGGAGCTATGAGCAGTTCTTC. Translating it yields CASSPNRGSGSYEQFF.

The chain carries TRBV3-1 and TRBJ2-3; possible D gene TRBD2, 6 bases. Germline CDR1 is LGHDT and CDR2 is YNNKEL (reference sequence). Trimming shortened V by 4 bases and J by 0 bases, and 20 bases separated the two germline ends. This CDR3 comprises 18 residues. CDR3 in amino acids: CASSRTLVIAESTDTQYF. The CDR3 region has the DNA TGTGCCAGCAGCCGTACCCTCGTCATAGCGGAAAGCACAGATACGCAGTATTTT.

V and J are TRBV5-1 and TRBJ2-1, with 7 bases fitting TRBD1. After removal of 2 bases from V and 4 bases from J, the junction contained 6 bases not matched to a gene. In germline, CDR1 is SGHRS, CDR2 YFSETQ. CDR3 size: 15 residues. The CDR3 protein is CASSLQGSDYNEQFF. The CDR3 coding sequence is TGCGCCAGCAGCTTACAGGGGTCGGATTACAATGAGCAGTTCTTC.